These T cell receptor beta chains were read from a single sample in a study of blood T cells in healthy people across ages. In TCRdb, the 5' RACE reads were re-called with MiXCR into one record per CDR3 protein. The repertoire holds roughly 730,000 distinct CDR3 sequences, roughly three fifths seen once, with more than 25% in the top ten. Sequenced material: blood. The source is a man aged 35 to 55 in good health. The CDR3 runs from the conserved cysteine through the conserved F or W.

v_call cdr3_aa
TRBV10-3 CASRDLERNEQFF
TRBV10-2 CASSFSVGPPGKTQYF
TRBV12-3/TRBV12-4 CASSSTWGDYGYTF
TRBV6-6 CASSYSRLTGANVLTF
TRBV3-1 CASSHWGRIDTQYF
TRBV6-2/TRBV6-3 CASVYLAENQETQYF
TRBV5-1 CASSVDRFNNEQFF
TRBV20-1 CSASETGRKTQYF
TRBV20-1 CSAGGQGLYTDTQYF
TRBV2 CASSEGSRGDTQYF
TRBV4-3 CASSQPGTSGSMLDGADVLTF
TRBV5-1 CASSLAGGSLYTF
TRBV9 CASSIAVMGVDEQFF
TRBV18 CASSPQVREETQYF
TRBV29-1 CSVVGVPGLAGVYEQFF
TRBV7-2 CASSSQPRGTSGTDTQYF
TRBV12-5 CASGLIHPGSEQYF
TRBV9 CASSLPGGGSEAFF
TRBV28 CASSLLPGPSYEQYF
TRBV29-1 CSVDPGQLNTEAFF
TRBV29-1 CSYRQGTGYEQFF
TRBV7-9 CASSLVTPSNTEAFF
TRBV20-1 CSAPDRDRALGNEQFF
TRBV5-1 CASSFLAGSKETQYF
TRBV7-2 CASSPGTSGDIQYF
TRBV29-1 CSVDAGGRLLETQYF
TRBV20-1 CSGQGFGEQYF
TRBV29-1 CSVRTTGGGETQYF
TRBV7-2 CASSGTSGRVYEQYF
TRBV5-1 CASSLSGDRASRISYEQYF
TRBV7-2 CASSFNERLYEQYF
TRBV6-6 CASSPPPDGAGELFF
TRBV20-1 CSASEQGSGAHEKLFF
TRBV13 CASSPHRTSSETQYF
TRBV7-2 CASSLDGGHDYEQYF
TRBV7-2 CASSQGLAGGETQYF
TRBV15 CATSRDRKNEKLFF
TRBV25-1 CASSESINYGYTF
TRBV5-1 CASSTGPLSTNEKLFF
TRBV20-1 CSARSRSPGYLAFF
TRBV7-6 CASSLRARLAGGNEQYF
TRBV20-1 CSAIGLAATGELFF